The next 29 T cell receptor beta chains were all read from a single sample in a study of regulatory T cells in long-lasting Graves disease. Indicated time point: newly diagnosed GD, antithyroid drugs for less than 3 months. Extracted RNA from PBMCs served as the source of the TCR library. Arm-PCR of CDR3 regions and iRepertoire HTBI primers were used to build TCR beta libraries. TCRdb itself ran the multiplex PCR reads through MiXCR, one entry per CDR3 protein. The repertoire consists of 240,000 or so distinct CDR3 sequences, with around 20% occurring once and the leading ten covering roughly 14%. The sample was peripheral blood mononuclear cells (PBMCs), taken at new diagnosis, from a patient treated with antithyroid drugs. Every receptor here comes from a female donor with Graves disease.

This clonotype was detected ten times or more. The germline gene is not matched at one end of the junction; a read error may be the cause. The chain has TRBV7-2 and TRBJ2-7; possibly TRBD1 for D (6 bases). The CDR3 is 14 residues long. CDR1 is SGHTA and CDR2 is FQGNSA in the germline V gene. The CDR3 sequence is CASSVNRVAREMDF. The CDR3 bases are TGTGCCAGCAGCGTAAACAGGGTGGCTAGGGAAATGGACTTC.

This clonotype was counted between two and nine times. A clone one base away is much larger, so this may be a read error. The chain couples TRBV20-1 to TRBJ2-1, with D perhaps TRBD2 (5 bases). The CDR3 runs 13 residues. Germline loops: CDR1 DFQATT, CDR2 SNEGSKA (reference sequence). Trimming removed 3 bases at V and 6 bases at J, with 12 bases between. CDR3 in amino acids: CSARDLALNEQFF. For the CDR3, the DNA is TGCAGTGCTAGGGATCTAGCTCTCAATGAGCAGTTCTTC.

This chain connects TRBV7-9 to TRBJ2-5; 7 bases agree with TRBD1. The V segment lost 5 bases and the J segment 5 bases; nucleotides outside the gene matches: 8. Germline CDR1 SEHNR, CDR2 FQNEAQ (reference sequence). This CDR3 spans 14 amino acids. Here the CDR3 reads CASSPPRQGETQYF. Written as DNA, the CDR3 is TGTGCCAGCAGCCCCCCCCGACAGGGCGAGACCCAGTACTTC.

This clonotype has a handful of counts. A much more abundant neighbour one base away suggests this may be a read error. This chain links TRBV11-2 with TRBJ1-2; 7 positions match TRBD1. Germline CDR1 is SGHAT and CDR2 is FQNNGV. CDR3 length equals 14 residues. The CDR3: CVSSPSGQNYGYTF. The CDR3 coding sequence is TGTGTCAGCAGCCCGTCGGGACAGAACTATGGCTACACCTTC.

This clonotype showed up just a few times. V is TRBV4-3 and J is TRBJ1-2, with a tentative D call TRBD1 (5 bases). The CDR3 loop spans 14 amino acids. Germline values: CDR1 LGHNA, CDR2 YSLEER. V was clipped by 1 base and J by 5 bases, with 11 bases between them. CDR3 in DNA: TGCGCCAGCAGCCAAGCTGAGGGGTGGTATGGCTACACCTTC. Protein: CASSQAEGWYGYTF.

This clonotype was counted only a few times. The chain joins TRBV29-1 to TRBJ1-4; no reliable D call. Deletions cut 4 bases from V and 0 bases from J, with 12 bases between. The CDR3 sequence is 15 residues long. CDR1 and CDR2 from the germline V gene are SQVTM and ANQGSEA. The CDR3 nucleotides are TGCAGCGTTGGGGGTGGACGTTCAACTAATGAAAAACTGTTTTTT. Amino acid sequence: CSVGGGRSTNEKLFF. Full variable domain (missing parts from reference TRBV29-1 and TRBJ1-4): SAVISQKPSRDICQRGTSLTIQCQVDSQVTMMFWYRQQPGQSLTLIATANQGSEATYESGFVIDKFPISRPNLTFSTLTVSNMSPEDSSIYLCSVGGGRSTNEKLFFGSGTQLSVL.

CDR3 region: CASSYEGRATGANVLTF. DNA of the CDR3: TGTGCCAGCAGTTACGAAGGCAGGGCTACTGGGGCCAACGTCCTGACTTTC. The chain combines TRBV6-5 with TRBJ2-6; maybe TRBD1 (5 bases). The V gene lost 2 bases and the J gene lost 2 bases, with 13 bases spanning the gap. Germline lookup yields CDR1 MNHEY and CDR2 SVGAGI. The CDR3 runs 17 residues.

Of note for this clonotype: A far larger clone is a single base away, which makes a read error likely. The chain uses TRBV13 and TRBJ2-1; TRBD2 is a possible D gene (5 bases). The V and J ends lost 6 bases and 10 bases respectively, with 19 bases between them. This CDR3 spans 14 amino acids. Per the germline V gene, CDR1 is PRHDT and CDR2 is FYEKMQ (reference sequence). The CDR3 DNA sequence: TGTGCCAGCAGTCCGGCACTAGTAGCGCTCGAGCAGTTCTTC. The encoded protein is CASSPALVALEQFF. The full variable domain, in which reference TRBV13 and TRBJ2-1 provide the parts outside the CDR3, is AAGVIQSPRHLIKEKRETATLKCYPIPRHDTVYWYQQGPGQDPQFLISFYEKMQSDKGSIPDRFSAQQFSDYHSELNMSSLELGDSALYFCASSPALVALEQFFGPGTRLTVL.

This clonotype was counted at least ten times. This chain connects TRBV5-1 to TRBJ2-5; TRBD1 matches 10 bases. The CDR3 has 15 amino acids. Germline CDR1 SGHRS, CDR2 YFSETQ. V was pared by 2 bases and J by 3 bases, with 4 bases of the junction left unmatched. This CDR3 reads CASSFSGTGEETQYF. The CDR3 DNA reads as TGCGCCAGCAGCTTTTCCGGGACAGGGGAAGAGACCCAGTACTTC.

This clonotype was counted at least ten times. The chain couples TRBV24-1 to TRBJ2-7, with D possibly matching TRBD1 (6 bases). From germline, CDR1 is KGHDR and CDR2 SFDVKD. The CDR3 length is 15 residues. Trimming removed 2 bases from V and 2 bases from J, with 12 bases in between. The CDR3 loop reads CATSDSGTQTYEQYF. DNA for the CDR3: TGTGCCACCAGTGATTCCGGGACACAGACCTACGAGCAGTACTTC.

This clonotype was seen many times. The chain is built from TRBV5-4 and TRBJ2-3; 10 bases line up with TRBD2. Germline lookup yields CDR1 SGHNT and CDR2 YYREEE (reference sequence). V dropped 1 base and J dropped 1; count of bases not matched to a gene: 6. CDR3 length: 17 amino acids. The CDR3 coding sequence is TGTGCCAGCAGCTTGAAGCGGGAGGGCGGCGGCACAGATACGCAGTATTTT. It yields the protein CASSLKREGGGTDTQYF.

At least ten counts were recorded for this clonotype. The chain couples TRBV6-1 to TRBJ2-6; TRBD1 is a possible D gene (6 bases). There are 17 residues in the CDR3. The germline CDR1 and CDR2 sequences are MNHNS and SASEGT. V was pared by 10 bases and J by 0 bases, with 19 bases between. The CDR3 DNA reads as TGTGCCACCTCTCAGGGGAACACCTTCTCTGGGGCCAACGTCCTGACTTTC. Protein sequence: CATSQGNTFSGANVLTF.

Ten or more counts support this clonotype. The CDR3 loop is CAISELRDHLNNEQFF. CDR3 nucleotide sequence: TGTGCCATCAGCGAACTCCGGGACCATTTGAACAATGAGCAGTTCTTC. J is TRBJ2-1 and V is TRBV10-3; D could derive from TRBD1 or TRBD2 (5 bases each). The CDR3 is made up of 16 amino acids. Trimming shortened V by 6 bases and J by 5 bases, and 20 bases separated the two germline ends. CDR1 is ENHRY and CDR2 is SYGVKD in the germline V gene.

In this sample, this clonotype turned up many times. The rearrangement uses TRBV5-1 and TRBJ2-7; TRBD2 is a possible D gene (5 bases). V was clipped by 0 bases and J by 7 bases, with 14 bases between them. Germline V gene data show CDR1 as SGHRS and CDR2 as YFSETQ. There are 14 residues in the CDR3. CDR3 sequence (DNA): TGCGCCAGCAGCTTGGCTTCCGGCTCGGGAGAGCAGTACTTC. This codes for CASSLASGSGEQYF.

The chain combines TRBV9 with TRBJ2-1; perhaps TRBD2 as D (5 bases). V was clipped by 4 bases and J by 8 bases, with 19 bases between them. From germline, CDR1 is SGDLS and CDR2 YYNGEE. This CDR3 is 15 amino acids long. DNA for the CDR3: TGTGCCAGCAGCCCGGCCCTAGCCTCTGTTGATGAGCAGTTCTTC. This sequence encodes CASSPALASVDEQFF. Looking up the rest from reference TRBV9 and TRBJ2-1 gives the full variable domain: DSGVTQTPKHLITATGQRVTLRCSPRSGDLSVYWYQQSLDQGLQFLIQYYNGEERAKGNILERFSAQQFPDLHSELNLSSLELGDSALYFCASSPALASVDEQFFGPGTRLTVL.

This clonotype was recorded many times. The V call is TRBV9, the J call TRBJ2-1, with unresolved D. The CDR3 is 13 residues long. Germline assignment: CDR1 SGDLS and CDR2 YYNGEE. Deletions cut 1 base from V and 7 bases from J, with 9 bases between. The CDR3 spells CASSVRMANEQFF. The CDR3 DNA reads TGTGCCAGCAGCGTAAGAATGGCTAATGAGCAGTTCTTC.

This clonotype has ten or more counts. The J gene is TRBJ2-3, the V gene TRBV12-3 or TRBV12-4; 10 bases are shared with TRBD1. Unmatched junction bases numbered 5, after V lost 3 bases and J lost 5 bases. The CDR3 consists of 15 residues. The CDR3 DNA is TGTGCCAGCAGTTTGAGGACAGGGGGAAAAGATACGCAGTATTTT. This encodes CASSLRTGGKDTQYF.

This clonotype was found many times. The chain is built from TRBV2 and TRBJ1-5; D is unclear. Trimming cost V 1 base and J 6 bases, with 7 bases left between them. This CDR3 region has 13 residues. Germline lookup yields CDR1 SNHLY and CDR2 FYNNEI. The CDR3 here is CASSEEFRQPQHF. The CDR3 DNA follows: TGTGCCAGCAGTGAAGAGTTCCGTCAGCCCCAGCATTTT.

As DNA, the CDR3 is TGTGCCAGCTCACCGCGTGAAGGCCCCGCGGGCGAGCAGTACTTC. Translation: CASSPREGPAGEQYF. V usage is TRBV18 and J usage is TRBJ2-7; a possible D gene is TRBD2 (5 bases). Trimming took 3 bases from V and 6 from J, leaving 18 bases between them. This CDR3 region has 15 residues. Germline assignment: CDR1 KGHSH and CDR2 LQKENI.

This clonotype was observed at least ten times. CDR3 nucleotides: TGCAGTGCTACAAGCGGGAAAAACTCCTACGAGCAGTACTTC. Amino acid sequence: CSATSGKNSYEQYF. The chain combines TRBV20-1 with TRBJ2-7, with 7 bases matching TRBD2. This CDR3 spans 14 amino acids. V was pared by 4 bases and J by 0 bases, with 6 bases of the junction left unmatched. Looked up from germline, CDR1 is DFQATT and CDR2 is SNEGSKA (reference sequence).

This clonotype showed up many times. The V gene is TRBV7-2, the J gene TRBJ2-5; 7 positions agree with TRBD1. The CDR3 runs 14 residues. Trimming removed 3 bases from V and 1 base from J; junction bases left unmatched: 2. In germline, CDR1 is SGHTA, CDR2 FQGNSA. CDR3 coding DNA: TGTGCCAGCAGCTTGGGGACAGTCCAAGAGACCCAGTACTTC. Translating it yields CASSLGTVQETQYF.

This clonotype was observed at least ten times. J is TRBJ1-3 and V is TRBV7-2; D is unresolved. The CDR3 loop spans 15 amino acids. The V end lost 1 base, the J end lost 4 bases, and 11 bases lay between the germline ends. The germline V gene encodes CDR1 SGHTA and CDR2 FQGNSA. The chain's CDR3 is CASSLVSGPGNTIYF. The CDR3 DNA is TGTGCCAGCAGCTTAGTCTCAGGCCCCGGAAACACCATATATTTT.

The DNA for the CDR3 is TGTGCCAGCAGCGCCCAATGGGACCCAGAGCAGTTCTTC. It specifies CASSAQWDPEQFF. The rearrangement joins TRBV9 to TRBJ2-7; the D call may be TRBD1 or TRBD2 (5 bases each). The better agreement between TRBJ2-1 and the DNA end casts doubt on the J call. Germline V CDR1 and CDR2: SGDLS, YYNGEE. The CDR3 contains 13 residues.

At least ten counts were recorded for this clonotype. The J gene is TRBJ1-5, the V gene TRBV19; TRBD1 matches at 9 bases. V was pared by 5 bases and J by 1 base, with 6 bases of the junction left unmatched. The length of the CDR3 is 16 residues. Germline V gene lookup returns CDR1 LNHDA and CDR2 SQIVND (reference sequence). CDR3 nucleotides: TGTGCCAGTAGTGCGAAACAGGGGGCGAGCAATCAGCCCCAGCATTTT. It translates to CASSAKQGASNQPQHF.

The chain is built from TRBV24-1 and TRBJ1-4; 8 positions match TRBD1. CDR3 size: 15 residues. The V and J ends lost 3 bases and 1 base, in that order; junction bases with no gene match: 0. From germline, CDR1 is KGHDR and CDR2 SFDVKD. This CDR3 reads CATSDTGGTNEKLFF. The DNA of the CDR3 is TGTGCCACCAGTGATACAGGGGGAACTAATGAAAAACTGTTTTTT.

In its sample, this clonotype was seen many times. CDR3 loop: CASSSGTSGGTGELFF. CDR3 nucleotide sequence: TGTGCCAGCAGCTCCGGGACTAGCGGGGGGACCGGGGAGCTGTTTTTT. The chain couples TRBV7-2 to TRBJ2-2; 15 nucleotides align to TRBD2. The CDR3 has 16 residues. J lost 5 bases, V lost 4 bases, and 2 bases had no gene match. Germline V gene sequence: CDR1 SGHTA, CDR2 FQGNSA.

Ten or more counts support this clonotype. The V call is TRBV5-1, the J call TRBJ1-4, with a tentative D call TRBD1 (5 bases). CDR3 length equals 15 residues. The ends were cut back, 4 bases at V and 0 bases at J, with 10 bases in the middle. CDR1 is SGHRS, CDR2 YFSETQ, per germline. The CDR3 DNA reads TGCGCCAGCAGCCGGCGGGGGGCAACTAATGAAAAACTGTTTTTT. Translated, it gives CASSRRGATNEKLFF.

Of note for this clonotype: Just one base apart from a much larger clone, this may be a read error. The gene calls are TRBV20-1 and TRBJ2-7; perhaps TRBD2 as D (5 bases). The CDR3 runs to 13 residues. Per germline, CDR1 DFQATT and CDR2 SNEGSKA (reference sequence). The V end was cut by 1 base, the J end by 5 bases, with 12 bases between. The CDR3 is CSARVHSGNEQYF. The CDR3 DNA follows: TGCAGTGCTAGAGTTCATTCCGGGAACGAGCAGTACTTC.

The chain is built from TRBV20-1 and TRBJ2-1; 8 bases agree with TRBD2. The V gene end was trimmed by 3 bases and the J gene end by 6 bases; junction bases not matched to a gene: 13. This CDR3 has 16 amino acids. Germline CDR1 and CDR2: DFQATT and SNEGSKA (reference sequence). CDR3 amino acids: CSASPNPVSGGNEQFF. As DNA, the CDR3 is TGCAGTGCTAGTCCCAATCCAGTAAGCGGGGGCAATGAGCAGTTCTTC.